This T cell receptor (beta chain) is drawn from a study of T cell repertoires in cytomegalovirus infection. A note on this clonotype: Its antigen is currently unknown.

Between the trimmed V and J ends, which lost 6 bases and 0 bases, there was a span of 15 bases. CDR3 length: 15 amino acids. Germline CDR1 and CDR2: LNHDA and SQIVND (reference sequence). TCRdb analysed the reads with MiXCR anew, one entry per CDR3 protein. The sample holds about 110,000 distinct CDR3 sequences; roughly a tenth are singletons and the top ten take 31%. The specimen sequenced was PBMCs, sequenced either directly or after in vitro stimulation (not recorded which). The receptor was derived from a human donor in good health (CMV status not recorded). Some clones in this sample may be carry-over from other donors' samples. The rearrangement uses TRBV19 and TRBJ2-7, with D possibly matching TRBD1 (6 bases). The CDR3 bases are TGTGCCAGTAGACCATCTGTGGACAGCTCCTACGAGCAGTACTTC. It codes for CASRPSVDSSYEQYF.